The rows below give T cell receptor beta chains drawn from one sample of a study of T cell responses to AZD1222 COVID-19 vaccine. The data were produced by immunoSEQ multiplex PCR, yet TCRdb's version contains in-frame clones alone and is incomplete. In the table there are about 140,000 clones, 90% of which are singletons. The sample consisted of peripheral blood, taken on day 0 of AZD1222 vaccination. These receptors all come from an adult in good health. Both conserved end residues are trimmed from each CDR3. Fields, in order: J gene, V gene, CDR3 protein.

TRBJ1-4	TRBV7-9	ASSPPDSTNEKLF
TRBJ2-7	TRBV4-2	ASSQLAGGTYEQY
TRBJ1-1	TRBV5-1	ASSPEGGWGTEAF
TRBJ2-2	TRBV7-3	ASSLVPGSNTGELF
TRBJ2-7	TRBV4-2	ASSQVDRAHEQY
TRBJ2-7	TRBV7-3	ASSLTAGTEQY
TRBJ1-1	TRBV5-6	ASSIWRGTEAF
TRBJ2-2	TRBV2	ASNPGEKGELF
TRBJ2-7	TRBV6-6	ASSYSTNGDYEQY
TRBJ1-2	TRBV19	ASSNGEALANYGYT
TRBJ1-1	TRBV7-3	ASSLEAADTEAF
TRBJ1-6	TRBV7-8	ASSLGRAGTGSPLH
TRBJ2-1	TRBV10-3	AIRDRGTRYNEQF
TRBJ2-5	TRBV6-2/TRBV6-3	ASSYPLNMEGNQETQY
TRBJ2-2	TRBV25-1	ASSVLTVGELF